This TCR beta chain emerged from a study of regulatory T cells in long-lasting Graves disease. The time point here: newly diagnosed GD, antithyroid drugs for less than 3 months. The TCR library was made from RNA that had been extracted from PBMCs in TRIzol. Staff took approximately 9.9 milliliters of peripheral blood and put it into EDTA tubes. Sequencing libraries for TCR beta were prepared with iRepertoire HTBI primers and Arm-PCR of CDR3 regions. TCRdb processed the multiplex PCR reads anew with MiXCR; each CDR3 protein has one entry. The table records more than 350,000 distinct CDR3 sequences, 15% of them present only once. Whole-study findings and limits: When disease was persistent, TRBV28, TRBJ1-2 and TRBJ2-5 were the favored segments.

As for this clonotype: What it binds is not known.

Germline trimming cut 2 bases from V and 2 bases from J; bases unmatched to any gene: 7. From germline, CDR1 is SGHRS and CDR2 YFSETQ. The CDR3 contains 15 residues. These data were also filed under a second study, of T cells in Graves' hyperthyroidism and ophthalmopathy. That work contributes: In blood, most of the thyroid clonotypes expanded above 0.001 were also present. Through a model of 13 V-J features, ophthalmopathy was separated from stable hyperthyroidism.

The sequence was obtained from a woman in her twenties or thirties with Graves disease. This chain connects TRBV5-1 to TRBJ2-7; 7 positions agree with TRBD2. Sequencing used peripheral blood mononuclear cells (PBMCs), obtained at new diagnosis, from a patient treated with antithyroid drugs. In nucleotides, the CDR3 is TGCGCCAGCAGCTTATTCGAGAGCGGGGCCTACGAGCAGTACTTC. Its protein is CASSLFESGAYEQYF. The entire variable domain, with the rest obtained from reference TRBV5-1 and TRBJ2-7, is as follows: KAGVTQTPRYLIKTRGQQVTLSCSPISGHRSVSWYQQTPGQGLQFLFEYFSETQRNKGNFPGRFSGRQFSNSRSEMNVSTLELGDSALYLCASSLFESGAYEQYFGPGTRLTVT.